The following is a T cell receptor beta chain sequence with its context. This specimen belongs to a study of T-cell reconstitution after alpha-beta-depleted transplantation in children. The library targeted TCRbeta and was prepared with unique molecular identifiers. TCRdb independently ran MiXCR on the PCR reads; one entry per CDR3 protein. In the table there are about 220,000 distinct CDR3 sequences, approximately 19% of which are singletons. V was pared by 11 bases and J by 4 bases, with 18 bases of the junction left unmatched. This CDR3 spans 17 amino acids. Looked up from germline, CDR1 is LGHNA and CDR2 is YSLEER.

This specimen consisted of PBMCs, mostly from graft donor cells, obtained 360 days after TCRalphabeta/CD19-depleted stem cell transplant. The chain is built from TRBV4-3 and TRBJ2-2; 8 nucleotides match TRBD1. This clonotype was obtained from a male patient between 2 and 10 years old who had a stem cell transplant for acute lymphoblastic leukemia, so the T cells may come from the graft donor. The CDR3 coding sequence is TGCGCCGCCCCAGATAGGACAGGGAAGAGGGTCACCGGGGAGCTGTTTTTT. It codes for CAAPDRTGKRVTGELFF.